Following are 15 T cell receptor beta chains from one sample sequenced in a study of technical replicates of blood from a handful of donors. Sequenced by immunoSEQ multiplex PCR; TCRdb stores in-frame clones only, minus some. The data show 51,000 or so clones, around nine tenths seen once. Sequences were obtained from PBMCs. Receptors originate from a human donor in good health. Some clones in this sample may be carry-over from other donors' samples.

The chain is built from TRBV6-5 and TRBJ2-5, with no clear D. Germline V gene lookup returns CDR1 MNHEY and CDR2 SVGAGI. Trimming pared 4 bases from V and 9 bases from J, leaving 21 bases between. The CDR3 is made up of 15 amino acids. CDR3: CASSSAGAVRLAQYF. CDR3 bases: TGTGCCAGCAGTTCCGCCGGCGCGGTGCGTTTAGCCCAGTACTTC.

The V call is TRBV6-1, the J call TRBJ2-3, with 9 nucleotides matching TRBD1. The CDR3 totals 14 residues. Losses at the gene ends were 7 bases for V and 5 bases for J; bases not matched to a gene: 7. In germline, CDR1 is MNHNS, CDR2 SASEGT. The CDR3 coding sequence is TGTGCCAGCACCCAACAGGGGGCGGGAGATACGCAGTATTTT. This sequence encodes CASTQQGAGDTQYF.

The V call is TRBV13, the J call TRBJ2-1; 7 bases align to TRBD1. Germline V gene sequence: CDR1 PRHDT, CDR2 FYEKMQ (reference sequence). J gave up 1 base and V 5 bases, and 5 bases lay outside the gene matches. This CDR3 has 15 amino acids. In DNA, the CDR3 is TGTGCCAGCAGCCCAGGACAGGAATCCTACAATGAGCAGTTCTTC. Amino acid sequence: CASSPGQESYNEQFF.

The chain joins TRBV7-9 to TRBJ2-7; D might be TRBD1 (5 bases). The germline V gene has CDR1 SEHNR and CDR2 FQNEAQ (reference sequence). V was clipped by 2 bases and J by 3 bases, with 8 bases between them. The CDR3 totals 13 residues. In DNA form, the CDR3 reads TGTGCCAGCAGCTTAAAGGACAACTACGAGCAGTACTTC. Amino acid sequence: CASSLKDNYEQYF.

This chain uses TRBV28 with TRBJ1-1, with D possibly TRBD1 on 6 matching bases. The CDR3 spans 14 residues. V dropped 3 bases and J dropped 5 bases, with 13 bases sitting between them. The germline V gene encodes CDR1 MDHEN and CDR2 SYDVKM. The CDR3 DNA sequence: TGTGCCAGCAGTTTCGCAGGGGCGAGAACTGAAGCTTTCTTT. Translated: CASSFAGARTEAFF.

This clone has a single count. The gene calls are TRBV6-6 and TRBJ2-7; D is perhaps TRBD2 (7 bases). The V and J ends lost 6 bases and 7 bases respectively, with 16 bases between them. This CDR3 is built from 13 residues. The germline gives CDR1 MNHNY, CDR2 SVGAGI (reference sequence). CDR3 amino acids: CASSPAGAWEQYF. The CDR3 DNA follows: TGTGCCAGCAGCCCGGCGGGGGCGTGGGAGCAGTACTTC.

The rearrangement uses TRBV7-6 and TRBJ2-5, with unresolved D. V was shortened by 2 bases and J by 5 bases, with 6 bases between the two germline ends. The germline V gene has CDR1 SGHVS and CDR2 FNYEAQ. There are 12 residues in the CDR3. The CDR3 region has the DNA TGTGCCAGCAGCTTATCCGGGGAGACCCAGTACTTC. It codes for CASSLSGETQYF.

J is TRBJ2-7 and V is TRBV7-2, with 9 bases lining up with TRBD1. Looked up from germline, CDR1 is SGHTA and CDR2 is FQGNSA. The trim removed 4 bases at V and 3 bases at J, leaving 4 bases unmatched. The CDR3 has 14 residues. The DNA of the CDR3 is TGTGCCAGCAGCTCCGGACAGGGGTACTACGAGCAGTACTTC. It yields the protein CASSSGQGYYEQYF.

The table lists this clone with a few counts. This sequence joins TRBV25-1 and TRBJ2-7; TRBD2 aligns across 8 bases. Germline V CDR1 and CDR2: MGHDK, SYGVNS. The CDR3 is made up of 15 amino acids. V trimming: 5 bases; J trimming: 3 bases; junction bases outside the gene matches: 9. The DNA of the CDR3 is TGTGCCAGCAGTCAAGGGCTAGCGGGTGTCTACGAGCAGTACTTC. It is translated as CASSQGLAGVYEQYF.

This chain links TRBV2 with TRBJ1-6; D unresolved. Trimming took 3 bases from V and 0 from J, leaving 6 bases between them. CDR1 SNHLY and CDR2 FYNNEI come from the germline V gene. The CDR3 runs 15 residues. This CDR3 is CASSEGHSYNSPLHF. Written as DNA, the CDR3 is TGTGCCAGCAGTGAGGGCCACTCCTATAATTCACCCCTCCACTTT.

The chain links TRBV29-1 to TRBJ2-5; D perhaps matches TRBD2 (5 bases). V gave up 6 bases and J gave up 5 bases, with 25 bases separating them. This CDR3 comprises 16 residues. Germline CDR1 and CDR2: SQVTM and ANQGSEA. The CDR3 DNA sequence: TGCAGCGTCCGGATTCGTGGGAGCAACTTCGGGGAGACCCAGTACTTC. As protein: CSVRIRGSNFGETQYF.

V usage is TRBV5-5 and J usage is TRBJ2-5; 8 bases match TRBD2. This CDR3 is 20 amino acids long. The germline V gene has CDR1 SGHKS and CDR2 YYEKEE (reference sequence). Unmatched junction bases numbered 26, after V lost 2 bases and J lost 8 bases. The CDR3 loop is CASSFYGARTSPTELITQYF. The DNA for the CDR3 is TGTGCCAGCAGCTTCTATGGGGCCAGGACTAGCCCTACTGAGTTGATAACCCAGTACTTC.

V and J are TRBV4-1 and TRBJ2-4; a possible D gene is TRBD2 (5 bases). This CDR3 comprises 16 residues. V lost 3 bases, J lost 0 bases, and 12 bases lay in between. Germline V CDR1 and CDR2: MGHRA, YSYEKL. The CDR3 protein is CASSQPGREAKNIQYF. The CDR3 DNA follows: TGCGCCAGCAGCCAGCCCGGACGGGAAGCCAAAAACATTCAGTACTTC.

The chain carries TRBV2 and TRBJ2-7; 8 bases align to TRBD1. In germline, CDR1 is SNHLY, CDR2 FYNNEI. This CDR3 comprises 13 residues. The ends lost 6 bases at V and 7 bases at J; junction bases unmatched: 8. The CDR3 DNA reads TGTGCCAGCAGGCTGGACAGGGCGGGAGAGCAGTACTTC. This translates into CASRLDRAGEQYF.

The V and J genes are TRBV6-6 and TRBJ1-2; 9 bases agree with TRBD1. The germline CDR1 and CDR2 sequences are MNHNY and SVGAGI (reference sequence). Unmatched junction bases numbered 11, after V lost 6 bases and J lost 3 bases. There are 16 residues in the CDR3. The CDR3 region has the DNA TGTGCCAGCAGGCACACATCGGACAGGGGAGACTATGGCTACACCTTC. It translates to CASRHTSDRGDYGYTF.